The present TCR beta chain was sequenced within a study of blood T cell repertoires in COVID-19. The CDR3 is 13 residues long. Germline V gene data show CDR1 as SGDLS and CDR2 as YYNGEE. Trimming removed 0 bases from V and 8 bases from J, with 9 bases in between. The repertoire was sequenced with immunoSEQ multiplex PCR; TCRdb's copy has only in-frame clones and lacks some. This table has roughly 200,000 clones, around nine tenths appearing once. The clonotype comes from a man aged 35-49 years with active or convalescent COVID-19. This sequence joins TRBV9 and TRBJ1-5, with D unclear. Specimen: peripheral blood. CDR3 in amino acids: CASSVGEREPQHF. As DNA, the CDR3 is TGTGCCAGCAGCGTAGGAGAGAGGGAGCCCCAGCATTTT.